These T cell receptor beta chains were read from a single sample in a study of cytomegalovirus exposure and HLA in healthy donors. Generated by immunoSEQ multiplex PCR, the TCRdb table keeps only in-frame clones and is missing some. The data show under 55,000 clones, around 80% seen once. Sequenced material: PBMCs. Receptors originate from a man aged 25-45 years in good health and CMV-seropositive. Both conserved end residues are part of each CDR3. A D gene is named only where the DNA matches it firmly. Only some rows state a clone size, as once, few, many or a class for expanded clones.

j_gene,d_gene,v_gene,abundance,len,CDR3aa,CDR3nt
TRBJ1-1,-,TRBV29-1,-,11,CSVDRGTEAFF,TGCAGCGTTGACAGGGGCACTGAAGCTTTCTTT
TRBJ1-2,TRBD1,TRBV27,-,13,CASSQQGREGYTF,TGTGCCAGCAGTCAACAGGGGCGGGAAGGCTACACCTTC
TRBJ1-1,-,TRBV9,-,15,CASSGGDVMNTEAFF,TGTGCCAGCAGCGGAGGCGACGTAATGAACACTGAAGCTTTCTTT
TRBJ1-2,-,TRBV27,-,13,CASSLMSNYGYPF,TGTGCCAGCAGTCTGATGTCTAACTATGGCTACCCCTTC
TRBJ2-3,TRBD2,TRBV18,-,16,CASSHWSGGAPDTQYF,TGTGCCAGCTCACACTGGAGCGGGGGGGCCCCGGATACGCAGTATTTT
TRBJ1-3,-,TRBV18,-,14,CASSPPGQSNTIYF,TGTGCCAGCTCACCCCCCGGACAGAGCAACACCATATATTTT
TRBJ2-7,-,TRBV5-1,few,15,CASSLVGGHVNEQYF,TGCGCCAGCAGCTTGGTCGGCGGGCACGTCAACGAGCAGTACTTC
TRBJ1-3,TRBD1,TRBV28,-,15,CAGGGTGGSGNTIYF,TGTGCCGGGGGGGGGACAGGCGGCTCTGGAAACACCATATATTTT
TRBJ2-5,TRBD1,TRBV7-3,few,16,CASSLGDRESGETQYF,TGTGCCAGCAGCTTAGGGGACAGGGAATCGGGAGAGACCCAGTACTTC
TRBJ1-1,-,TRBV19,-,13,CASSIVRDTEAFF,TGTGCCAGTAGTATAGTCAGGGACACTGAAGCTTTCTTT
TRBJ2-3,-,TRBV9,-,14,CASSVDEGTDTQYF,TGTGCCAGCAGCGTAGATGAGGGAACAGATACGCAGTATTTT
TRBJ2-3,TRBD2,TRBV6-1,few,15,CASSEERGGTDTQYF,TGTGCCAGCAGTGAAGAGCGGGGGGGCACAGATACGCAGTATTTT
TRBJ2-2,-,TRBV9,-,15,CASSVGSASTGELFF,TGTGCCAGCAGCGTAGGGAGTGCGAGCACCGGGGAGCTGTTTTTT
TRBJ2-3,TRBD1,TRBV7-3,-,15,CASSATGGGADTQYF,TGTGCCAGCAGTGCGACAGGGGGTGGGGCAGATACGCAGTATTTT
TRBJ2-1,TRBD2,TRBV5-1,-,15,CASFSGGGTYNEQFF,TGCGCCAGCTTTAGCGGGGGAGGCACCTACAATGAGCAGTTCTTC
TRBJ1-2,-,TRBV25-1,-,11,CASSQLYGYTF,TGTGCCAGCAGTCAACTCTATGGCTACACCTTC
TRBJ2-3,-,TRBV5-4,-,16,CASSFGGTTSTDTQYF,TGTGCCAGCAGCTTTGGTGGTACTACTAGCACAGATACGCAGTATTTT
TRBJ2-7,TRBD2,TRBV6-5,once,16,CASSFLSTSGTYEQYF,TGTGCCAGCAGTTTCCTCTCGACTAGCGGGACCTACGAGCAGTACTTC
TRBJ1-2,TRBD1,TRBV25-1,-,15,CASSEPGQGNYGYTF,TGTGCCAGCAGTGAGCCGGGACAGGGGAACTATGGCTACACCTTC
TRBJ2-3,-,TRBV9,-,16,CASSAPVGHITDTQYF,TGTGCCAGCAGCGCCCCTGTGGGACACATCACAGATACGCAGTATTTT
TRBJ1-1,-,TRBV4-1,-,15,CASSQGTDMNTEAFF,TGCGCCAGCAGCCAAGGGACTGACATGAACACTGAAGCTTTCTTT
TRBJ2-2,-,TRBV6-7,-,18,CASRSRRGFASNTGELFF,TGTGCCAGCAGATCTAGAAGGGGGTTTGCGTCGAACACCGGGGAGCTGTTTTTT
TRBJ2-1,-,TRBV5-1,-,14,CASSNGGYYNEQFF,TGCGCCAGCAGTAACGGGGGTTATTACAATGAGCAGTTCTTC
TRBJ2-7,TRBD1,TRBV9,-,18,CASSVRRDRDRATYEQYF,TGTGCCAGCAGCGTTCGGAGGGACCGGGACAGGGCTACCTACGAGCAGTACTTC
TRBJ2-1,TRBD1,TRBV7-3,few,13,CASSLDRDNEQFF,TGTGCCAGCAGCTTGGACAGGGACAATGAGCAGTTCTTC
TRBJ1-5,-,TRBV12-1,-,13,CASRQGHNQPQHF,TGTGCCAGCAGGCAGGGCCACAATCAGCCCCAGCATTTT
TRBJ1-2,-,TRBV7-9,-,14,CASTQGPTNYGYTF,TGTGCCAGCACCCAGGGTCCCACTAACTATGGCTACACCTTC
TRBJ1-3,TRBD1,TRBV6-1,-,17,CASSEAPGGATGNTIYF,TGTGCCAGCAGTGAAGCCCCAGGGGGCGCGACTGGAAACACCATATATTTT
TRBJ1-4,-,TRBV18,-,16,CASSPPGGTIGEKLFF,TGTGCCAGCTCACCTCCGGGGGGGACGATTGGGGAAAAACTGTTTTTT
TRBJ2-3,-,TRBV19,-,12,CASSISQDTQYF,TGTGCCAGTAGTATAAGCCAAGATACGCAGTATTTT
TRBJ1-2,-,TRBV28,-,15,CASIPGHRTNYGYTF,TGTGCCAGCATTCCGGGACACCGAACTAACTATGGCTACACCTTC
TRBJ2-6,-,TRBV7-8,-,16,CASSLERVSGANVLTF,TGTGCCAGCAGCTTAGAACGGGTCTCTGGGGCCAACGTCCTGACTTTC
TRBJ2-3,-,TRBV19,once,15,CASSNRVFNTDTQYF,TGTGCCAGTTCGAACAGGGTTTTTAACACAGATACGCAGTATTTT
TRBJ1-1,TRBD1,TRBV9,-,16,CASSPPGQGENTEAFF,TGTGCCAGCAGCCCGCCGGGACAGGGGGAGAACACTGAAGCTTTCTTT
TRBJ1-1,-,TRBV5-1,-,13,CASSWGVETEAFF,TGCGCCAGCAGCTGGGGGGTGGAGACTGAAGCTTTCTTT
TRBJ1-1,TRBD1,TRBV19,once,13,CASMGTGYTEAFF,TGTGCCAGTATGGGGACAGGATACACTGAAGCTTTCTTT
TRBJ1-5,TRBD1,TRBV6-5,-,15,CASSYRTGANQPQHF,TGTGCCAGCAGTTACAGGACAGGAGCTAATCAGCCCCAGCATTTT
TRBJ1-5,-,TRBV30,-,13,CAWSLPGNQPQHF,TGTGCCTGGAGTCTCCCGGGCAATCAGCCCCAGCATTTT
TRBJ2-5,-,TRBV10-3,once,14,CAIKGAGGLETQYF,TGTGCCATCAAGGGGGCGGGGGGCTTGGAGACCCAGTACTTC
TRBJ1-3,-,TRBV5-1,-,14,CASSLAVSGNTIYF,TGCGCCAGCAGCTTGGCGGTCTCTGGAAACACCATATATTTT
TRBJ1-1,-,TRBV19,once,15,CASSPNPGASGEAFF,TGTGCCAGTAGTCCTAACCCCGGCGCCTCAGGTGAAGCTTTCTTT
TRBJ1-1,-,TRBV18,-,14,CASLAGQTTTEAFF,TGTGCCAGCTTAGCCGGACAGACGACTACAGAAGCTTTCTTT
TRBJ2-3,TRBD2,TRBV5-4,once,17,CASSLGTGGFGTDTQYF,TGTGCCAGCAGCTTAGGGACGGGGGGGTTTGGCACAGATACGCAGTATTTT
TRBJ1-6,-,TRBV30,-,13,CAWSNSPNSPLNF,TGTGCCTGGAGTAACAGCCCTAATTCACCCCTCAACTTT
TRBJ2-3,-,TRBV6-5,once,15,CASRITAASRDTQYF,TGTGCCAGCCGAATTACTGCGGCTAGCAGGGATACGCAGTATTTT
TRBJ1-2,-,TRBV7-9,-,13,CASSLNTNYGYTF,TGTGCCAGCAGCTTAAACACGAACTATGGCTACACCTTC
TRBJ1-6,-,TRBV2,-,13,CASSDPSNSPLHF,TGTGCCAGCAGTGATCCCTCCAATTCACCCCTCCACTTT
TRBJ1-3,-,TRBV5-1,once,15,CASSLVTASGNTIYF,TGCGCCAGCAGCTTGGTGACAGCCTCTGGAAACACCATATATTTT
TRBJ2-3,-,TRBV29-1,-,13,CSDQADSLLTQYF,TGCAGCGACCAAGCGGACAGTCTCTTAACGCAGTATTTT
TRBJ2-7,TRBD2,TRBV5-6,-,15,CASSGGVKLSYEQYF,TGTGCCAGCAGCGGGGGGGTAAAGCTTTCCTACGAGCAGTACTTC
TRBJ2-1,TRBD2,TRBV10-3,few,17,CAISGFLRGNRDNEQFF,TGTGCCATCAGTGGTTTCCTGCGGGGGAATAGGGACAATGAGCAGTTCTTC
TRBJ2-3,-,TRBV19,-,14,CATGQRLSRDTQYF,TGTGCCACCGGACAGAGATTAAGTCGAGATACGCAGTATTTT
TRBJ2-1,-,TRBV5-1,few,15,CASSLLAFSYNEQFF,TGCGCCAGCAGTCTGCTAGCGTTCTCCTACAATGAGCAGTTCTTC
TRBJ2-7,TRBD2,TRBV7-7,few,13,CASGLGLGYEQYF,TGTGCCAGCGGCCTTGGACTAGGGTACGAGCAGTACTTC
TRBJ1-3,-,TRBV30,-,13,CAWREGGGNTIYF,TGTGCCTGGAGAGAGGGCGGAGGAAACACCATATATTTT
TRBJ2-1,TRBD2,TRBV7-3,-,16,CASSSTGTSPTNEQFF,TGTGCCAGCAGCTCCACCGGGACTAGCCCCACCAATGAGCAGTTCTTC
TRBJ1-5,-,TRBV6-1,-,15,CASSRGWDFNQPQHF,TGTGCCAGCAGCAGAGGGTGGGACTTCAATCAGCCCCAGCATTTT
TRBJ2-5,-,TRBV5-4,-,15,CASSSTSRFQETQYF,TGTGCCAGCAGCTCCACATCGCGGTTCCAAGAGACCCAGTACTTC
TRBJ2-1,TRBD1,TRBV10-3,-,17,CAIMGRIGTGVYNEQFF,TGTGCCATCATGGGTAGGATTGGGACAGGGGTCTACAATGAGCAGTTCTTC
TRBJ2-5,-,TRBV7-6,-,15,CASSRDRTLQETQYF,TGTGCCAGCAGCCGCGACAGGACCCTCCAAGAGACCCAGTACTTC